These T cell receptor beta chains were read from a single sample in a study of early T cells in non-severe SARS-CoV-2 infection. One entry per CDR3 protein results from TCRdb running MiXCR on the 5' RACE reads. The sample has 55,000 to 75,000 distinct CDR3 sequences; 12% are singletons. Sequenced sample: whole blood. These receptor sequences come from an adult who was a healthcare worker with PCR-confirmed SARS-CoV-2 infection or an uninfected control (not recorded which). Each CDR3 is given with its conserved first and last residue. Fields, in order: clone size, V gene, J gene, D gene, CDR3 protein, CDR3 DNA. The D gene is left open where the match is weak. For some rows the clone size is stated as once, few or many, or as a class when expanded; others skip it.

few	TRBV29-1	TRBJ1-6	.	CSVEGSGGALHF	TGCAGCGTTGAAGGGAGCGGCGGGGCCCTCCACTTT
.	TRBV6-1	TRBJ1-1	.	CASSEDKPNTEAFF	TGTGCCAGCAGTGAAGACAAACCGAACACTGAAGCTTTCTTT
many	TRBV5-1	TRBJ1-1	TRBD1	CASSSAPGQKNTEAFF	TGCGCCAGCAGCTCGGCTCCGGGACAGAAAAACACTGAAGCTTTCTTT
.	TRBV9	TRBJ1-1	.	CASRSFKGGGESAEAFF	TGTGCCAGCAGGTCCTTCAAGGGTGGTGGAGAGAGCGCTGAAGCTTTCTTT
few	TRBV9	TRBJ1-6	.	CASSTGGGFSPSPLHF	TGTGCCAGCAGCACCGGAGGGGGATTTTCCCCTTCACCCCTCCACTTT
many	TRBV9	TRBJ1-1	.	CASSDGRGRGNTEAFF	TGTGCCAGCAGCGATGGTCGGGGCCGGGGCAACACTGAAGCTTTCTTT
few	TRBV7-2	TRBJ2-3	TRBD2	CASSLAWAGGPADTQYF	TGTGCCAGCAGCTTAGCTTGGGCGGGGGGGCCAGCAGATACGCAGTATTTT
.	TRBV12-3/TRBV12-4	TRBJ2-3	.	CASSFSGGSTDTQYF	TGTGCCAGCAGTTTCTCCGGCGGAAGCACAGATACGCAGTATTTT
few	TRBV9	TRBJ1-2	.	CASSTNKDSGYTF	TGTGCCAGCAGCACGAACAAGGACAGTGGCTACACCTTC
few	TRBV24-1	TRBJ1-1	TRBD1	CATSEDRGDTEAFF	TGTGCCACCTCAGAAGACAGGGGGGACACTGAAGCTTTCTTT
many	TRBV6-1	TRBJ2-5	.	CASSGWGQETQYF	TGTGCCAGCAGTGGCTGGGGCCAAGAGACCCAGTACTTC
many	TRBV28	TRBJ2-3	TRBD2	CASSLMTSGGVDTQYF	TGTGCCAGCAGTCTCATGACTAGCGGGGGTGTAGATACGCAGTATTTT
few	TRBV5-1	TRBJ2-2	.	CASSLVTLGTGELFF	TGCGCCAGCAGCTTGGTGACCTTAGGGACCGGGGAGCTGTTTTTT
.	TRBV28	TRBJ1-3	TRBD1	CASSGPDDRAGNTIYF	TGTGCCAGCAGTGGACCCGACGACAGGGCCGGAAACACCATATATTTT
.	TRBV6-6	TRBJ1-3	.	CASSYQGDSGNTIYF	TGTGCCAGCAGTTACCAGGGCGACTCTGGAAACACCATATATTTT
few	TRBV20-1	TRBJ2-5	.	CSALREETQYF	TGCAGTGCTCTGAGGGAGGAGACCCAGTACTTC
few	TRBV7-2	TRBJ1-2	TRBD1	CASTMNRDRGTDTF	TGTGCCAGCACCATGAACCGGGACAGGGGGACCGACACCTTC
few	TRBV7-8	TRBJ2-3	.	CASSGSPGGRGTDTQYF	TGTGCCAGCAGTGGTTCACCGGGTGGGCGGGGCACAGATACGCAGTATTTT
.	TRBV7-2	TRBJ2-7	TRBD1	CASSQTGGAYEQYF	TGTGCCAGCAGCCAGACAGGGGGCGCGTACGAGCAGTACTTC
many	TRBV12-3/TRBV12-4	TRBJ2-2	.	CASSAQNTGELFF	TGTGCCAGCAGTGCCCAGAACACCGGGGAGCTGTTTTTT
.	TRBV12-3/TRBV12-4	TRBJ2-1	.	CASSPGSSYNEQFF	TGTGCCAGCAGTCCAGGAAGCTCCTACAATGAGCAGTTCTTC
.	TRBV3-1	TRBJ2-7	.	CASSRAGDSYEQYF	TGTGCCAGCAGTAGGGCAGGGGACTCCTACGAGCAGTACTTC
.	TRBV5-1	TRBJ2-4	.	CASSSNGGAKNIQYF	TGCGCCAGCAGCTCGAATGGGGGAGCCAAAAACATTCAGTACTTC
.	TRBV7-2	TRBJ1-1	.	CASSLGNSAAEAFF	TGTGCCAGCAGCTTAGGGAACAGCGCGGCTGAAGCTTTCTTT
many	TRBV3-1	TRBJ1-2	.	CASSQDIAGTLASGYTF	TGTGCCAGCAGCCAAGATATTGCAGGGACTTTAGCGTCTGGCTACACCTTC
.	TRBV19	TRBJ2-7	.	CASSIVGSYEQYF	TGTGCCAGTAGTATTGTGGGATCCTACGAGCAGTACTTC
.	TRBV12-3/TRBV12-4	TRBJ1-3	.	CASSFGTPFSGNTIYF	TGTGCCAGCAGTTTTGGGACTCCTTTCTCTGGAAACACCATATATTTT
.	TRBV5-4	TRBJ2-3	TRBD2	CASSGRGAGADTQYF	TGTGCCAGCAGCGGGCGGGGGGCAGGAGCAGATACGCAGTATTTT
.	TRBV6-5	TRBJ1-2	.	CASSYSTLKNYGYTF	TGTGCCAGCAGTTACTCGACCCTGAAGAACTATGGCTACACCTTC
.	TRBV5-1	TRBJ1-1	.	CASSLDGSNTEAFF	TGCGCCAGCAGCTTGGATGGCAGTAACACTGAAGCTTTCTTT
few	TRBV5-1	TRBJ2-1	TRBD1	CASSVGTGVYNEQFF	TGCGCCAGCAGCGTGGGGACAGGGGTCTACAATGAGCAGTTCTTC
many	TRBV6-1	TRBJ1-6	TRBD1	CASSPPGQGPSYNSPLHF	TGTGCCAGCAGCCCTCCGGGACAGGGACCGTCATATAATTCACCCCTCCACTTT
few	TRBV20-1	TRBJ1-2	.	CSAPPANYGYTF	TGCAGTGCCCCACCTGCTAACTATGGCTACACCTTC
few	TRBV6-5	TRBJ2-3	.	CASSYSEWSTDTQYF	TGTGCCAGCAGTTACTCTGAGTGGAGCACAGATACGCAGTATTTT
.	TRBV12-3/TRBV12-4	TRBJ2-3	TRBD2	CASSPLAGDTDTQYF	TGTGCCAGCAGTCCACTAGCGGGGGACACAGATACGCAGTATTTT
many	TRBV2	TRBJ1-4	.	CASLTAREKLFF	TGTGCCAGCCTAACAGCACGCGAAAAACTGTTTTTT
many	TRBV12-3/TRBV12-4	TRBJ2-1	.	CASSFEGFGEQFF	TGTGCCAGCAGTTTCGAGGGATTTGGTGAGCAGTTCTTC
.	TRBV12-3/TRBV12-4	TRBJ2-5	.	CASSFRGALGETQYF	TGTGCCAGCAGTTTCCGCGGGGCGCTTGGGGAGACCCAGTACTTC
.	TRBV12-3/TRBV12-4	TRBJ2-1	TRBD2	CASSLWGLAGGKSGDEQFF	TGTGCCAGCAGTTTATGGGGACTAGCGGGGGGGAAGTCCGGCGATGAGCAGTTCTTC
.	TRBV12-3/TRBV12-4	TRBJ1-5	.	CASSLILRTSPQHF	TGTGCCAGCAGTTTGATCTTGAGGACCTCGCCCCAGCATTTT
.	TRBV24-1	TRBJ2-3	TRBD2	CATSDPSGGSTNTQYF	TGTGCCACCAGTGACCCTAGCGGGGGTAGCACAAATACGCAGTATTTT
few	TRBV27	TRBJ1-6	.	CASNGGSYNSPLHF	TGTGCCAGCAACGGGGGCTCCTATAATTCACCCCTCCACTTT
few	TRBV6-2/TRBV6-3	TRBJ2-7	.	CASSYPGPEKYEQYF	TGTGCCAGCAGTTACCCGGGACCGGAGAAGTACGAGCAGTACTTC
few	TRBV7-3	TRBJ2-3	.	CASSLISGTDTQYF	TGTGCCAGCAGCTTAATTAGCGGCACAGATACGCAGTATTTT
.	TRBV6-5	TRBJ2-2	.	CASGRGRTNTGELFF	TGTGCCAGCGGAAGAGGGCGGACTAACACCGGGGAGCTGTTTTTT
many	TRBV11-2	TRBJ2-7	TRBD2	CASSLAGGPYEQYF	TGTGCCAGCAGCTTAGCGGGGGGGCCGTACGAGCAGTACTTC
many	TRBV11-2	TRBJ2-7	.	CASSLGNGYEQYF	TGTGCCAGCAGCTTAGGTAATGGTTACGAGCAGTACTTC
once	TRBV28	TRBJ1-1	TRBD1	CATEADREAFF	TGTGCCACCGAAGCGGACAGGGAAGCTTTCTTT
few	TRBV9	TRBJ2-3	TRBD2	CASSVAAGYTDTQYF	TGTGCCAGCAGCGTAGCAGCGGGGTACACAGATACGCAGTATTTT
.	TRBV7-9	TRBJ2-2	TRBD2	CASIGLAILGELFF	TGTGCCAGCATCGGACTAGCCATTCTCGGGGAGCTGTTTTTT
.	TRBV14	TRBJ1-1	.	CAGSQLVQTEAFF	TGTGCCGGCAGCCAATTAGTCCAGACTGAAGCTTTCTTT
.	TRBV7-9	TRBJ2-1	.	CASSPSSGQPKDNF	TGTGCCAGCAGCCCTAGTTCCGGACAGCCCAAAGATAACTTC
few	TRBV28	TRBJ1-6	.	CASSLRVSGSPLHF	TGTGCCAGCAGCCTGAGGGTCTCGGGCTCACCCCTCCACTTT